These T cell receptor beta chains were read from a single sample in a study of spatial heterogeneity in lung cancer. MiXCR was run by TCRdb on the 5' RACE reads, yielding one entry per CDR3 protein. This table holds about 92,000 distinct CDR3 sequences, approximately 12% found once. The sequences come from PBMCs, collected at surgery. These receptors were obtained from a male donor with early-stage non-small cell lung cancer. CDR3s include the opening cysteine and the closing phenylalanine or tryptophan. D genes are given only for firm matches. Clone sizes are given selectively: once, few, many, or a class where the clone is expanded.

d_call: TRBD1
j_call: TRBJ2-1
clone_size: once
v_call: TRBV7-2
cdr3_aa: CASSYLGQYNEQFF
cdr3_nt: TGTGCCAGCAGCTATTTGGGACAGTACAATGAGCAGTTCTTC

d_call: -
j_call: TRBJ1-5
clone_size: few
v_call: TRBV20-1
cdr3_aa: CSARPRTNQPQHF
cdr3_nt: TGCAGTGCTCGACCCCGGACAAATCAGCCCCAGCATTTT

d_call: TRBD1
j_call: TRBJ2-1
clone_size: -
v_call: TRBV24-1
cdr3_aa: CATSDPTGGRYNEQFF
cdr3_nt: TGTGCCACCAGTGACCCCACAGGGGGACGCTACAATGAGCAGTTCTTC

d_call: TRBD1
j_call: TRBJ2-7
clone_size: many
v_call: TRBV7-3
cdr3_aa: CASSRGTGAAYEQYF
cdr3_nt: TGTGCCAGCAGCCGAGGGACAGGCGCCGCCTACGAGCAGTACTTC

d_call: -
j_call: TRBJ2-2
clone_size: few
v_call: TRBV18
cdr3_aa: CASSPTSNTGELFF
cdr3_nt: TGTGCCAGCTCACCAACTAGCAATACCGGGGAGCTGTTTTTT

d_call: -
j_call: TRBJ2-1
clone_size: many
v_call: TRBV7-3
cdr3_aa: CASSSTRSVEQFF
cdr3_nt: TGTGCCAGCAGCTCCACTCGTAGCGTAGAGCAGTTCTTC

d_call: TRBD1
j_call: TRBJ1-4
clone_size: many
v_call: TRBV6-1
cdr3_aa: CASSSNWAGGGKLFF
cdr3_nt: TGTGCCAGCAGCTCTAATTGGGCAGGGGGCGGGAAACTGTTTTTT

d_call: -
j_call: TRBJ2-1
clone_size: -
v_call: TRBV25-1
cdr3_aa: CASTRTSYNEQFF
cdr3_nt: TGTGCCAGCACCCGAACCTCCTACAATGAGCAGTTCTTC

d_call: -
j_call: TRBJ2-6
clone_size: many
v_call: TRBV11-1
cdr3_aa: CASRSGVPSGANVLTF
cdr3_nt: TGTGCCAGCAGATCGGGTGTGCCCTCTGGGGCCAACGTCCTGACTTTC

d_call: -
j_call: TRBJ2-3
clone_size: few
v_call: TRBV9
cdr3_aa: CASSGLGASADTQYF
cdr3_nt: TGTGCCAGCAGCGGGCTAGGGGCAAGCGCAGATACGCAGTATTTT

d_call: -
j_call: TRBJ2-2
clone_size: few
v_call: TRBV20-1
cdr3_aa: CSALPGVNTGELFF
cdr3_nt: TGCAGTGCTCTACCGGGAGTGAACACCGGGGAGCTGTTTTTT

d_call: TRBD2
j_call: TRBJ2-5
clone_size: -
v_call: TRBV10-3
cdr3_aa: CAISDIRGREETQYF
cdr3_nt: TGTGCCATCAGCGATATAAGAGGGAGGGAGGAGACCCAGTACTTC

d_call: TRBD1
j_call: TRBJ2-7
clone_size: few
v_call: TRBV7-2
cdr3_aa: CASSLQGAPFTYEQYF
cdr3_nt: TGTGCCAGCAGCTTACAGGGGGCCCCATTCACCTACGAGCAGTACTTC

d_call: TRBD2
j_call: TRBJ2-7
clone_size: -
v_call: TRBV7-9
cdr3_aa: CASIRGTGTSGEEQYF
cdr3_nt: TGTGCCAGCATACGGGGGACCGGGACTAGCGGGGAAGAGCAGTACTTC

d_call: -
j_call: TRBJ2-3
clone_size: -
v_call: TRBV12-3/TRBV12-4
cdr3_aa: CASSGYDTQYF
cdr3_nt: TGTGCCAGCAGTGGGTACGATACGCAGTATTTT

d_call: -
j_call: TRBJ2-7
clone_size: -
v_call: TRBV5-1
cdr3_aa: CASSWKRGESFWEQYF
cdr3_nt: TGCGCCAGCAGCTGGAAGCGTGGGGAGTCGTTCTGGGAGCAGTACTTC

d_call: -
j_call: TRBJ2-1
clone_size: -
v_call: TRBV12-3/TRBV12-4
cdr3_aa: CASSFGNSGYNEQFF
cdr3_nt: TGTGCCAGCAGTTTCGGTAATAGCGGCTACAATGAGCAGTTCTTC

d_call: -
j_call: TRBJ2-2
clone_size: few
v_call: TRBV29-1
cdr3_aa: CSVDIIVGGGELFF
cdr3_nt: TGCAGCGTTGATATTATAGTGGGGGGCGGGGAGCTGTTTTTT